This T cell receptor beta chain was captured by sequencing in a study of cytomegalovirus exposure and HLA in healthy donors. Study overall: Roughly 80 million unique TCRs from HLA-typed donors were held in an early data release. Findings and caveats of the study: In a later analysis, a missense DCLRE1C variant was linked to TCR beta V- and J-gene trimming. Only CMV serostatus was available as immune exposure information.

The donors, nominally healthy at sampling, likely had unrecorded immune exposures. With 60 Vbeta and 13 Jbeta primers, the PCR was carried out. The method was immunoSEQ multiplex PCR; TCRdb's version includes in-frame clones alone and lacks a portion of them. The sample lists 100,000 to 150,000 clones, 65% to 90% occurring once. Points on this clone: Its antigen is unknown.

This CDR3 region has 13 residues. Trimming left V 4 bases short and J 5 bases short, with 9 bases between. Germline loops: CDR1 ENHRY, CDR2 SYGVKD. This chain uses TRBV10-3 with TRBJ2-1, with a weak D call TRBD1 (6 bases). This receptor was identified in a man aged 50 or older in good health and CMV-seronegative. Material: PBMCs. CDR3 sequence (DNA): TGTGCCATCAGTGGGCGACAGGACAATGAGCAGTTCTTC. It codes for CAISGRQDNEQFF.